This entry lists 11 T cell receptor beta chains sequenced from one sample in a study of blood T cell repertoires in COVID-19. TCRdb's table, derived via immunoSEQ multiplex PCR, lists solely in-frame clones and lacks some. The sample includes some 140,000 clones, about four fifths of them seen just once. Sequenced: peripheral blood. The receptors come from a woman older than 75 with acute or convalescent COVID-19.

The J gene is TRBJ1-1, the V gene TRBV25-1; D not resolved. Per germline, CDR1 MGHDK and CDR2 SYGVNS. Trimming removed 0 bases from V and 0 bases from J, with 8 bases in between. The CDR3 consists of 15 residues. The CDR3 DNA reads TGTGCCAGCAGTGAATACGGGGTTATGAACACTGAAGCTTTCTTT. It yields the protein CASSEYGVMNTEAFF.

J is TRBJ1-2 and V is TRBV5-1, with 8 bases matching TRBD1. Germline CDR1 is SGHRS and CDR2 is YFSETQ. This CDR3 has 15 residues. Germline trimming cut 4 bases from V and 8 bases from J; bases unmatched to any gene: 13. The chain's CDR3 is CASSAGQGGGEGYTF. CDR3 bases: TGCGCCAGCAGCGCCGGACAGGGAGGAGGAGAAGGCTACACCTTC.

The rearrangement uses TRBV3-1 (or the pseudogene TRBV3-2) and TRBJ1-4; 9 bases fit TRBD1. Losses at the gene ends were 2 bases for V and 0 bases for J; bases not matched to a gene: 13. The CDR3 length is 20 residues. CDR1 and CDR2 (germline): LGHDT, YNNKEL (reference sequence). Here the CDR3 reads CASSQSPGAGQGATNEKLFF. The CDR3 nucleotides read TGTGCCAGCAGCCAAAGCCCCGGAGCGGGACAGGGTGCAACTAATGAAAAACTGTTTTTT.

The gene calls are TRBV30 and TRBJ1-4, with D unresolved. This CDR3 comprises 13 residues. Germline V gene sequence: CDR1 GTSNPN, CDR2 SVGIG (reference sequence). Trimming cost V 3 bases and J 6 bases, with 11 bases left between them. The CDR3: CAWSVEEYEKLFF. The CDR3 nucleotides read TGTGCCTGGAGCGTAGAGGAGTATGAAAAACTGTTTTTT.

This sequence joins TRBV24-1 and TRBJ2-5, with a tentative D call TRBD2 (6 bases). V was shortened by 4 bases and J by 8 bases, with 13 bases between the two germline ends. Germline V gene sequence: CDR1 KGHDR, CDR2 SFDVKD. The CDR3 sequence is 13 residues long. CDR3 coding DNA: TGTGCCACCAGTGAACCAGCGCGGGAAACCCAGTACTTC. It encodes CATSEPARETQYF.

J is TRBJ2-1 and V is TRBV18; weak D call: TRBD1 (6 bases). This CDR3 comprises 15 residues. Trimming removed 6 bases at V and 6 bases at J, with 18 bases between. Germline V gene data show CDR1 as KGHSH and CDR2 as LQKENI. DNA for the CDR3: TGTGCCAGCTCTAGGGCACAGGGCGGAGGCAATGAGCAGTTCTTC. This gives the protein CASSRAQGGGNEQFF.

The rearrangement joins TRBV5-1 to TRBJ2-7, with D perhaps matching TRBD1 (6 bases). The CDR3 loop spans 15 amino acids. Germline CDR1 and CDR2: SGHRS and YFSETQ. Deletions cut 4 bases from V and 2 bases from J, with 16 bases between. The CDR3 protein is CASSPSPRTAYEQYF. CDR3 nucleotide sequence: TGCGCCAGCAGCCCTAGTCCACGGACAGCCTACGAGCAGTACTTC.

The chain links TRBV12-3 or TRBV12-4 to TRBJ1-2; no reliable D call. The V end lost 2 bases, the J end lost 7 bases, and 8 bases lay between the germline ends. The CDR3 has 12 amino acids. CDR3: CASSLLASGYTF. CDR3 coding DNA: TGTGCCAGCAGTTTACTAGCTTCTGGCTACACCTTC.

V is TRBV7-3 and J is TRBJ2-1; maybe TRBD1 (5 bases). In germline, CDR1 is SGHTA, CDR2 FQGTGA. The V and J ends lost 2 bases and 8 bases respectively, with 10 bases between them. The CDR3 consists of 13 residues. DNA for the CDR3: TGTGCCAGCAGCTTACTGGGGCAAGATGAGCAGTTCTTC. Its protein is CASSLLGQDEQFF.

Note on this clone: The sample holds other DNA sequences that translate to the same CDR3. This rearrangement joins TRBV12-3 or TRBV12-4 to TRBJ1-5; D unclear. The V gene lost 3 bases and the J gene lost 10 bases, with 10 bases spanning the gap. This CDR3 is built from 12 residues. The CDR3 here is CASSFDSPPQHF. Written as DNA, the CDR3 is TGTGCCAGCAGTTTTGACTCGCCTCCCCAGCATTTT.

The chain couples TRBV29-1 to TRBJ1-1, with 8 positions matching TRBD1. This CDR3 has 14 amino acids. J lost 0 bases, V lost 6 bases, and 6 bases had no gene match. Germline assignment: CDR1 SQVTM and CDR2 ANQGSEA. The CDR3 here is CSVTGEPLNTEAFF. The CDR3 DNA reads TGCAGCGTGACAGGGGAACCGTTGAACACTGAAGCTTTCTTT.